This T cell receptor beta chain was captured in a study of quantifying T cell responses using KT2 cells. About the study: TCR alpha and beta constant-region primers primed reverse transcription of RNA.

A single-stranded UMI oligo with SP2 sequence was ligated to cDNA 3' ends. First-round PCR used roughly 4 cycles and beta primers RC1.1 and RC1.2 covering TRBC1 and TRBC2. From the UMI-ligation and nested PCR reads, TCRdb called clonotypes with MiXCR, one entry per CDR3 protein. The table has around 56,000 distinct CDR3 sequences, approximately 13% seen once; the top ten hold about 9.4%. Unfractionated PBMC were spiked with known numbers of KT2 clone cells. In this sample, this clonotype turned up a few times. The CDR3 contains 13 residues. Germline V gene data show CDR1 as DFQATT and CDR2 as SNEGSKA (reference sequence). V was shortened by 6 bases and J by 9 bases, with 18 bases between the two germline ends.

The sequenced sample consisted of PBMCs spiked with cells of the T cell clone KT2. The rearrangement joins TRBV20-1 to TRBJ2-1; maybe TRBD2 (6 bases). This receptor was identified in a human donor. In DNA form, the CDR3 reads TGCAGTGCCTACGAACCGACTAGGGCTGAGCAGTTCTTC. Translating it yields CSAYEPTRAEQFF.